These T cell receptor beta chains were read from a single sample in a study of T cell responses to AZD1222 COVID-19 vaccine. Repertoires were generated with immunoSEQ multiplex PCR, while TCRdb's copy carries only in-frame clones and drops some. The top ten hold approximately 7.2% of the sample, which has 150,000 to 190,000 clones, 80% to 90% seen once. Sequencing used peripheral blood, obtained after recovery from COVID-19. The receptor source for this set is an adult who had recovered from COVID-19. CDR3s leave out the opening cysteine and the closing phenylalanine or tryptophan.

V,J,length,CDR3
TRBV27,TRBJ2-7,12,ASSWDGSNYEQY
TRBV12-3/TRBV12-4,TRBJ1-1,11,ASSTQGNTEAF
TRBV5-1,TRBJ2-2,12,ASSLGGVTGELF
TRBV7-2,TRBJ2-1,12,ASSNSRYDGEQF
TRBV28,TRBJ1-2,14,ASSFLPGSSNYGYT
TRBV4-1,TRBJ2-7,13,ASSQALDNSYEQY
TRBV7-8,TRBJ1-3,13,ASSLVGGSGNTIY
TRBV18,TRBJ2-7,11,ASFGTGAYEQY
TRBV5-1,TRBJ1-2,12,ASSLSGGVYGYT
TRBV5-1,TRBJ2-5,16,ASNNGWGLAGGAETQY
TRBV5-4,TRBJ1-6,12,ASSVFMSNSPLH
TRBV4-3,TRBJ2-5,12,ASSQGLQQETQY
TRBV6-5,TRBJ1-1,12,ASLQKGSHTEAF
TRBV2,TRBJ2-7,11,ASNIGGPYEQY
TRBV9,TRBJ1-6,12,ASSVDGINSPLH
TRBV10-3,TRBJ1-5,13,AISVGTSSNQPQH
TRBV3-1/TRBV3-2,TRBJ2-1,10,ASSQGGNEQF
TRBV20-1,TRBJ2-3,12,SAGVGGDLDTQY
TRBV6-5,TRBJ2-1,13,ASRGGTGTWGEQF
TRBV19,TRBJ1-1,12,ASEKGVGNTEAF
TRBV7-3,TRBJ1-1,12,ASSRDTVNTEAF
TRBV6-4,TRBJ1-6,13,ASSEGGGHNSPLH
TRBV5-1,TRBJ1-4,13,ASSTRTGLKEKLF
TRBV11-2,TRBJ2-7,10,ASSNREREQY
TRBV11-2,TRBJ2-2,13,ASSLVGQNTGELF
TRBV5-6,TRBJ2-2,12,ASSSDRGPGELF
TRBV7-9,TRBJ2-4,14,ASSLGGDGTKNIQY
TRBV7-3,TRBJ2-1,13,ASSLFSGGRNEQF
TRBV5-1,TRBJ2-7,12,ASSLKGNSYEQY
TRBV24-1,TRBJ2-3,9,ATSAGDTQY
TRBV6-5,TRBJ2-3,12,AHRGGSGTDTQY
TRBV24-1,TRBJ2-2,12,ATAGQGDTGELF
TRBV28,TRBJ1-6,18,ASSLLVQGAPPIRSSPLH
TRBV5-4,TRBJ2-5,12,ASSPSGQRETQY
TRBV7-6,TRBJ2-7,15,ASSHRAGGRYAGEQY
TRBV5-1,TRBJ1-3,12,ASSQGFAGNTIY
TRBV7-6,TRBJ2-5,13,ASSPGQGSQETQY
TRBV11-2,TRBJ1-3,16,ASSLIPPVPGSGNTIY
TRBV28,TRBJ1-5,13,ASSLWSLINQPQH
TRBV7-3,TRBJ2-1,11,ASSLNTDNEQF
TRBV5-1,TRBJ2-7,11,ASSSGGTYEQY
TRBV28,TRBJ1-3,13,ASSLSGRGGNTIY
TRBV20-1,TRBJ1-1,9,SARDSRQAF
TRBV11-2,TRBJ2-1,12,ASSLKRLLAEQF
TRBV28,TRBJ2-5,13,ASSFGGARGETQY
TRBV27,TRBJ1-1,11,ASHDRARTEAF
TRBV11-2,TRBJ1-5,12,ASSLGPDNQPQH
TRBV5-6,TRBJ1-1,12,ASSWTGETTEAF
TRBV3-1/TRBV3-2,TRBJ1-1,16,ASSERDRAVFGNTEAF
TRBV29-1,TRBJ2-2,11,SVHRTGTGELF
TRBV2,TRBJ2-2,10,ASSRDTGELF
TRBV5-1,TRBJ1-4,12,ASSLSLGSEKLF
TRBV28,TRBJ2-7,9,ASSLEYEQY
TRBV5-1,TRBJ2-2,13,ASQTGTIVTGELF